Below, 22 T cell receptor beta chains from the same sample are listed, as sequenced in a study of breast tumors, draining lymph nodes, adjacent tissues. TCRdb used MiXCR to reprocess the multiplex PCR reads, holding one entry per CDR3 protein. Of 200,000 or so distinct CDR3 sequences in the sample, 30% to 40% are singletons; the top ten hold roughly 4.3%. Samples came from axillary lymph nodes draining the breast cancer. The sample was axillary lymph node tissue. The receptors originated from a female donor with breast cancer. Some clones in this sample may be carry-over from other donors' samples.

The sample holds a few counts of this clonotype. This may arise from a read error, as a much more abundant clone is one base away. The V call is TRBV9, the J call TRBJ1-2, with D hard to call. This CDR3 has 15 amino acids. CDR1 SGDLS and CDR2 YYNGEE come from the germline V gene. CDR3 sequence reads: CASSLSDGPNYGSTF. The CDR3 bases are TGTGCCAGCAGCCTATCCGACGGACCTAACTATGGCTCCACCTTC.

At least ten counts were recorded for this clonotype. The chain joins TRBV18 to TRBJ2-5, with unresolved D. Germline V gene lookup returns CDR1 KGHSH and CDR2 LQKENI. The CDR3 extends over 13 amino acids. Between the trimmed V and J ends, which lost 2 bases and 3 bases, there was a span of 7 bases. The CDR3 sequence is CASSPFSEETQYF. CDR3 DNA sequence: TGTGCCAGCTCACCATTCAGCGAAGAGACCCAGTACTTC.

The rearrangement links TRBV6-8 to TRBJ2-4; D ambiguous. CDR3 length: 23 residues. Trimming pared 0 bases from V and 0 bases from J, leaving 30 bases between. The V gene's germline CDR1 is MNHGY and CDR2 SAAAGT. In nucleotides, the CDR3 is TGTGCCAGCAGTTACTCGTGTTATCGGGTATTCAGGCAGGAGCCCCTAGCCAAAAACATTCAGTACTTC. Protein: CASSYSCYRVFRQEPLAKNIQYF.

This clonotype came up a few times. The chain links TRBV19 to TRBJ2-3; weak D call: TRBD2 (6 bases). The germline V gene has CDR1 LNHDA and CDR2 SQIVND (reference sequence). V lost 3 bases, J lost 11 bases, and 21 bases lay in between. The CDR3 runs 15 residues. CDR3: CASSIGGERYNEQYF. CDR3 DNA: TGTGCCAGTAGTATCGGGGGAGAAAGGTACAATGAGCAGTATTTT.

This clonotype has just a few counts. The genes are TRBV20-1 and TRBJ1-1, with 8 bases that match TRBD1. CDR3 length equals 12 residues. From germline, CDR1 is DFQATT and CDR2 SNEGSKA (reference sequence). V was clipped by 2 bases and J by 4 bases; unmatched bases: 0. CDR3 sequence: CSARQGATEAFF. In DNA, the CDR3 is TGCAGTGCTAGACAGGGGGCCACTGAAGCTTTCTTT.

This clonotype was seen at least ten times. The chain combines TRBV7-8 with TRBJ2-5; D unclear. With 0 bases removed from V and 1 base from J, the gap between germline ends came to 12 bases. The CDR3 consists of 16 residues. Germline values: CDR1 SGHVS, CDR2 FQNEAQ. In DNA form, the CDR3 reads TGTGCCAGCAGCTTAGCGGCCCCGAGATCCCAAGAGACCCAGTACTTC. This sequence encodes CASSLAAPRSQETQYF. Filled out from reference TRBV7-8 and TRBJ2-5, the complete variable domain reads GAGVSQSPRYKVAKRGQDVALRCDPISGHVSLFWYQQALGQGPEFLTYFQNEAQLDKSGLPSDRFFAERPEGSVSTLKIQRTQQEDSAVYLCASSLAAPRSQETQYFGPGTRLLVL.

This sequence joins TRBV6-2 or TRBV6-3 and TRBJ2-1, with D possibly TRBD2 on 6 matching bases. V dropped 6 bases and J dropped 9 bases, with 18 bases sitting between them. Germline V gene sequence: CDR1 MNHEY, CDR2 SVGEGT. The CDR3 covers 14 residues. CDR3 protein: CASSPRDFKGEQFF. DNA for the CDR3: TGTGCCAGCAGCCCCCGGGACTTCAAGGGTGAGCAGTTCTTC.

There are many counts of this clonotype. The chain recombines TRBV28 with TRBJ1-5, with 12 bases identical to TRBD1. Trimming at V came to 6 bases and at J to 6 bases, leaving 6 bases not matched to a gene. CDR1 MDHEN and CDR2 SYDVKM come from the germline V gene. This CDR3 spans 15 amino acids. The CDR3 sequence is CASRGDRGLIQPQHF. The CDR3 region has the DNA TGTGCCAGCAGGGGGGACAGGGGGCTAATTCAGCCCCAGCATTTT.

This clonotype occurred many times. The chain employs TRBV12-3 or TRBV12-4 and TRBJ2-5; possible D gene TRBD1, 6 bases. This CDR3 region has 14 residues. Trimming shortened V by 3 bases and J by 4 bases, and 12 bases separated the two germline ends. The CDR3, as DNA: TGTGCCAGCAGTTTGTGGGGGCGGCGAGAGACCCAGTACTTC. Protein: CASSLWGRRETQYF.

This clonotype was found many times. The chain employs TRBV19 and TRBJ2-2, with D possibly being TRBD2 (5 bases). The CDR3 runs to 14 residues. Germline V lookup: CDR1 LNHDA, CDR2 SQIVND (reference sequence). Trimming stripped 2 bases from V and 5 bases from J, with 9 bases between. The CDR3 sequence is CASSIHSGTGELFF. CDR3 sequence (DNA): TGTGCCAGTAGTATACACTCGGGAACCGGGGAGCTGTTTTTT. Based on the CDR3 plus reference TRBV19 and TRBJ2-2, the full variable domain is DGGITQSPKYLFRKEGQNVTLSCEQNLNHDAMYWYRQDPGQGLRLIYYSQIVNDFQKGDIAEGYSVSREKKESFPLTVTSAQKNPTAFYLCASSIHSGTGELFFGEGSRLTVL.

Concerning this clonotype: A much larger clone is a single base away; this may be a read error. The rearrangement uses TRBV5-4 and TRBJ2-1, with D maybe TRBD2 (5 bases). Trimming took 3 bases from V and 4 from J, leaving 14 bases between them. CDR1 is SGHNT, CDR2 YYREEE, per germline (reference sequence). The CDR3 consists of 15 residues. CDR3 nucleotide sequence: TGTGCCAGCAGCTGGAGTAGCGCTAAATACAATGAGCAGTTCTTC. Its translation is CASSWSSAKYNEQFF.

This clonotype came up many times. CDR3 DNA: TGTGCCAGCAGCCGACAGCAAGAGACCCAGTACTTC. It is translated as CASSRQQETQYF. The chain combines TRBV6-6 with TRBJ2-5, with D tentatively TRBD1 (5 bases). The CDR3 loop spans 12 amino acids. Germline CDR1 is MNHNY and CDR2 is SVGAGI (reference sequence). With 6 bases removed from V and 2 bases from J, the gap between germline ends came to 7 bases.

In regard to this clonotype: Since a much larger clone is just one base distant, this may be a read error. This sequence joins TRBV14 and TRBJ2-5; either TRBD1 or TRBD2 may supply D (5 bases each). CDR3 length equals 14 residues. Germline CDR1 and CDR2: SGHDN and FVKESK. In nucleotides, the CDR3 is TGTGCCAGCGGCCAAGGGACCGTACAAGAGACCCAGTACTTC. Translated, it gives CASGQGTVQETQYF. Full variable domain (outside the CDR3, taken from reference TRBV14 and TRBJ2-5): EAGVTQFPSHSVIEKGQTVTLRCDPISGHDNLYWYRRVMGKEIKFLLHFVKESKQDESGMPNNRFLAERTGGTYSTLKVQPAELEDSGVYFCASGQGTVQETQYFGPGTRLLVL.

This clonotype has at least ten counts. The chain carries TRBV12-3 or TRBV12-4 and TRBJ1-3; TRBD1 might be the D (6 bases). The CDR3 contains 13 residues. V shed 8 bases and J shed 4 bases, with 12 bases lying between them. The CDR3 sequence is CASVRGYGNTIYF. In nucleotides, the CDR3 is TGTGCCAGCGTCAGGGGTTACGGAAACACCATATATTTT.

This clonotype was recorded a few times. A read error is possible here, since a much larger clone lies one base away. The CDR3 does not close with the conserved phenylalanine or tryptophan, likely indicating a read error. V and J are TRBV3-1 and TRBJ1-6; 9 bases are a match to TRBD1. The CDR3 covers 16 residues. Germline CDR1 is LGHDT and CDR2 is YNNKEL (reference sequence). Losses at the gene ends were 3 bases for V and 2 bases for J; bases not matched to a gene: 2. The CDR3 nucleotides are TGTGCCAGCAGCCAGGACAGGGGCCCCTATAATTCACCCCTCCACCTT. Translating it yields CASSQDRGPYNSPLHL.

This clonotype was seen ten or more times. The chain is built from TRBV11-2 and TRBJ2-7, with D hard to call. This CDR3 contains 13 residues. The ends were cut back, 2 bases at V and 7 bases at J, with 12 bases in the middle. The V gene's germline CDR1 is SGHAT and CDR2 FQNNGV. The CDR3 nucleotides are TGTGCCAGCAGCTTAACGACCGTCGGGGAGCAGTACTTC. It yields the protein CASSLTTVGEQYF.

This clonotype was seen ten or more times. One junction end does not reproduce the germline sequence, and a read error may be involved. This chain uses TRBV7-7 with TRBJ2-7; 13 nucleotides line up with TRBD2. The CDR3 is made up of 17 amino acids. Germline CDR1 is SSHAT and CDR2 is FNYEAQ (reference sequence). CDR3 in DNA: TGTGCTAGCAGCTTAGTACTAGCGGGAGGGGACTCCTACGAGCAGTACTTC. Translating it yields CASSLVLAGGDSYEQYF.

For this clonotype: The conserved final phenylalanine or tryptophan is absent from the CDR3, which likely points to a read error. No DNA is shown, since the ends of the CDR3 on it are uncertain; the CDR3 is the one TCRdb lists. CDR3 region: CASSLDPWTGSYGHTY. V usage is TRBV7-2 and J usage is TRBJ1-2; no check of the table's D call, TRBD1, against the DNA was made. Germline assignment: CDR1 SGHTA and CDR2 FQGNSA. From its first to its last residue, the CDR3 has 16 amino acids.

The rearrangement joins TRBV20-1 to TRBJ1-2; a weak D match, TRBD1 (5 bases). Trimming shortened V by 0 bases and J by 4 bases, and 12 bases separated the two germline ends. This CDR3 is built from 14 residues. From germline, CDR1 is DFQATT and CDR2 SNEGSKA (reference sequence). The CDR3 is CSARDEGTGYGYTF. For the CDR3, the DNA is TGCAGTGCTAGAGATGAGGGTACAGGCTATGGCTACACCTTC.

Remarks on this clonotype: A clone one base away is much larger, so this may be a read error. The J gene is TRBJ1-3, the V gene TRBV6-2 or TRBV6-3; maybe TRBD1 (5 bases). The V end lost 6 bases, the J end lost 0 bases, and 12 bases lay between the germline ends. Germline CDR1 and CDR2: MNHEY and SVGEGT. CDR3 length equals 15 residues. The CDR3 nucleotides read TGTGCCAGCAGCGGGACTTCCCGCTCTGGAAACACCATATATTTT. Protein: CASSGTSRSGNTIYF.

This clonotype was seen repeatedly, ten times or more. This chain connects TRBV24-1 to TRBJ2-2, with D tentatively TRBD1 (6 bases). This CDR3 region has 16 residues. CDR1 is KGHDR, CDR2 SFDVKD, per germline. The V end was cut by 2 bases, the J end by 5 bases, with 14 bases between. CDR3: CATSDSRDTVTGELFF. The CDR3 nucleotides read TGTGCCACCAGTGATTCCCGGGACACCGTTACCGGGGAGCTGTTTTTT.

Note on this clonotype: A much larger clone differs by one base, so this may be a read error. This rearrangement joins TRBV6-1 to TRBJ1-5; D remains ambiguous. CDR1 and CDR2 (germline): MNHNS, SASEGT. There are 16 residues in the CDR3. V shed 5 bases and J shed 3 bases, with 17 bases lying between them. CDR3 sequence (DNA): TGTGCCAGCAGTCACCTTATTATCAGTTCCAATCAGCCCCAGCATTTT. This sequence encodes CASSHLIISSNQPQHF.